Shown below are 23 T cell receptor beta chains from a single sample sequenced in a study of human T cells and chemical hapten exposure. As to time point: patch test 3, about 24 weeks after DPC sensitization. The treatment here: therapeutic diphenylcyclopropenone sensitization with weekly scalp DPC. MiXCR, applied by TCRdb to the RACE reads, yields one record per CDR3 protein. The sample holds approximately 110,000 distinct CDR3 sequences, 30% to 35% seen once. Sample: whole blood, taken in connection with sensitization to the hapten diphenylcyclopropenone (DPC). These receptors came from a man aged 35-49 years with alopecia areata. Some clones in this sample may be carry-over from other donors' samples.

This chain links TRBV27 with TRBJ2-7; TRBD2 agrees at 10 bases. The CDR3 runs to 17 residues. Germline V CDR1 and CDR2: MNHEY, SMNVEV (reference sequence). Losses at the gene ends were 7 bases for V and 0 bases for J; bases not matched to a gene: 12. The CDR3 DNA sequence: TGTGCCAGCACCGACAGGGGAAGGACTAGCGGCTCCTACGAGCAGTACTTC. Translated: CASTDRGRTSGSYEQYF.

There are a few counts of this clonotype. The rearrangement joins TRBV6-2 or TRBV6-3 to TRBJ2-1, with 9 bases fitting TRBD2. CDR3 length: 20 residues. CDR1 and CDR2 (germline): MNHEY, SVGEGT. The J segment lost 8 bases and the V segment lost 0 bases, leaving 20 bases of the junction unmatched. The CDR3 DNA is TGTGCCAGCAGTTACTCCTCTTCTAAAAGCGTAGCGGGAGCTATCTATGAGCAGTTCTTC. This sequence encodes CASSYSSSKSVAGAIYEQFF.

V usage is TRBV29-1 and J usage is TRBJ2-1, with 8 bases that match TRBD2. The trim removed 7 bases at V and 0 bases at J, leaving 8 bases unmatched. CDR1 and CDR2 from the germline V gene are SQVTM and ANQGSEA. This CDR3 spans 15 amino acids. The CDR3 DNA sequence: TGCAGCGGGAGCGGGAGCCCCAGCTCCTACAATGAGCAGTTCTTC. Its protein is CSGSGSPSSYNEQFF.

This chain connects TRBV6-5 to TRBJ2-7, with 9 bases fitting TRBD1. With 2 bases clipped from V and 4 bases from J, the junction kept 3 bases outside the gene matches. Germline values: CDR1 MNHEY, CDR2 SVGAGI. CDR3 length: 14 residues. The CDR3: CASSYGDRVYEQYF. CDR3 nucleotides: TGTGCCAGCAGTTACGGGGACAGGGTATACGAGCAGTACTTC.

This chain joins TRBV6-2 or TRBV6-3 and TRBJ1-5; D call uncertain. The CDR3 is 13 residues long. Deletions cut 1 base from V and 2 bases from J, with 3 bases between. Per germline, CDR1 MNHEY and CDR2 SVGEGT. DNA for the CDR3: TGTGCCAGCAGTTACTACGGCAATCAGCCCCAGCATTTT. It codes for CASSYYGNQPQHF.

The chain is built from TRBV11-3 and TRBJ2-1, with 7 bases lining up with TRBD2. J lost 6 bases, V lost 4 bases, and 9 bases had no gene match. CDR1 is SGHNT, CDR2 YENEEA, per germline. This CDR3 has 15 residues. The CDR3 spells CASSWVGEGRNEQFF. The DNA of the CDR3 is TGTGCCAGCAGCTGGGTCGGGGAGGGCCGCAATGAGCAGTTCTTC.

This clonotype was counted at least ten times. The chain couples TRBV29-1 to TRBJ1-1; 7 positions match TRBD1. The CDR3 loop spans 14 amino acids. V shed 7 bases, J shed 6 bases, and the junction held 14 bases outside the gene matches. Germline CDR1 reads SQVTM; CDR2 reads ANQGSEA. The CDR3 sequence is CSARTQGSQPEAFF. The DNA for the CDR3 is TGCAGCGCGCGGACACAGGGGAGTCAACCTGAAGCTTTCTTT. The full variable domain, in which reference TRBV29-1 and TRBJ1-1 provide the parts outside the CDR3, is SAVISQKPSRDICQRGTSLTIQCQVDSQVTMMFWYRQQPGQSLTLIATANQGSEATYESGFVIDKFPISRPNLTFSTLTVSNMSPEDSSIYLCSARTQGSQPEAFFGQGTRLTVV.

This clonotype was detected only a few times. V and J are TRBV2 and TRBJ2-3, with a tentative D call TRBD1 (5 bases). Germline CDR1 reads SNHLY; CDR2 reads FYNNEI. The CDR3 sequence is 12 residues long. V lost 2 bases and J lost 7, with 7 bases in between. CDR3 coding DNA: TGTGCCAGCAGTGAATCAGGGAATACGCAGTATTTT. Amino acids: CASSESGNTQYF.

The rearrangement uses TRBV20-1 and TRBJ2-3, with 8 bases identical to TRBD2. V trimming: 5 bases; J trimming: 4 bases; junction bases outside the gene matches: 11. CDR3 size: 15 residues. CDR1 is DFQATT and CDR2 is SNEGSKA in the germline V gene (reference sequence). The CDR3 loop is CSARTLGAGADTQYF. DNA of the CDR3: TGCAGTGCTCGGACCCTGGGAGCGGGAGCAGATACGCAGTATTTT.

The gene calls are TRBV7-9 and TRBJ2-3; D unclear. The CDR3 covers 11 residues. Trimming removed 8 bases from V and 6 bases from J, with 9 bases in between. Germline V gene lookup returns CDR1 SEHNR and CDR2 FQNEAQ (reference sequence). CDR3 coding DNA: TGTGCCAGCGGCAACTCGGATACGCAGTATTTT. Amino acid sequence: CASGNSDTQYF.

The genes are TRBV12-3 or TRBV12-4 and TRBJ1-3, with D perhaps matching TRBD1 (6 bases). The CDR3 is 14 amino acids. Trimming stripped 5 bases from V and 1 base from J, with 9 bases between. The CDR3: CASSITGSGNTIYF. In DNA form, the CDR3 reads TGTGCCAGCAGTATAACAGGGTCTGGAAACACCATATATTTT.

The chain combines TRBV7-9 with TRBJ2-5; D possibly corresponds to TRBD1 (6 bases). Trimming took off 2 bases at V and 1 base at J, with 17 bases between the two ends. The CDR3 runs to 17 residues. The germline V gene encodes CDR1 SEHNR and CDR2 FQNEAQ (reference sequence). The DNA of the CDR3 is TGTGCCAGCAGCTTAATAGACAGGTCCCGGGGCCAAGAGACCCAGTACTTC. Its protein is CASSLIDRSRGQETQYF.

The V gene is TRBV5-1, the J gene TRBJ2-3; maybe TRBD1 (5 bases). CDR3 size: 15 residues. The V end lost 0 bases, the J end lost 2 bases, and 10 bases lay between the germline ends. Germline V gene data show CDR1 as SGHRS and CDR2 as YFSETQ. CDR3 coding DNA: TGCGCCAGCAGCTTGGACTCAGGGCCCACAGATACGCAGTATTTT. Its translation is CASSLDSGPTDTQYF.

V gene TRBV6-2 or TRBV6-3 combines with J gene TRBJ2-1; 7 bases line up with TRBD1. This CDR3 spans 14 amino acids. V shed 6 bases and J 6 bases; nucleotides not matched to a gene: 8. Germline lookup yields CDR1 MNHEY and CDR2 SVGEGT. CDR3 in DNA: TGTGCCAGCAGCAGACAGGGTGCGGGCAATGAGCAGTTCTTC. It specifies CASSRQGAGNEQFF.

The chain links TRBV6-1 to TRBJ2-3; 8 bases align to TRBD2. Germline CDR1 reads MNHNS; CDR2 reads SASEGT. The CDR3 extends over 17 amino acids. Trimming removed 0 bases from V and 1 base from J; junction bases left unmatched: 6. The DNA for the CDR3 is TGTGCCAGCAGTGAAGCGGGGGCTAGCGGGCGCACAGATACGCAGTATTTT. Amino acids: CASSEAGASGRTDTQYF.

The chain carries TRBV20-1 and TRBJ2-3, with D unclear. The V gene's germline CDR1 is DFQATT and CDR2 SNEGSKA (reference sequence). This CDR3 is 12 amino acids long. Between the trimmed V and J ends, which lost 6 bases and 6 bases, there was a span of 13 bases. Here the CDR3 reads CSAPRRADTQYF. The CDR3 DNA reads TGCAGTGCCCCAAGGCGAGCGGATACGCAGTATTTT.

This clonotype was seen only a few times. This sequence joins TRBV7-9 and TRBJ2-5; D may be TRBD2 (6 bases). This CDR3 has 13 amino acids. Germline assignment: CDR1 SEHNR and CDR2 FQNEAQ (reference sequence). Trimming removed 0 bases from V and 4 bases from J, with 6 bases in between. The CDR3 nucleotides are TGTGCCAGCAGCTTAGCCGGGAGAGAGACCCAGTACTTC. Translated: CASSLAGRETQYF.

This clonotype has a single count. The chain has TRBV5-1 and TRBJ2-1; D not resolved. V was pared by 6 bases and J by 1 base, with 17 bases between. The germline V gene encodes CDR1 SGHRS and CDR2 YFSETQ. This CDR3 region has 16 residues. The DNA of the CDR3 is TGCGCCAGCATCCCGGGCCAGGAAAGGTCCTACAATGAGCAGTTCTTC. Protein: CASIPGQERSYNEQFF.

The sample holds a few counts of this clonotype. This chain joins TRBV5-1 and TRBJ2-7; the D gene is possibly TRBD1 (6 bases). The CDR3 sequence is 15 residues long. The germline V gene has CDR1 SGHRS and CDR2 YFSETQ. Trimming pared 2 bases from V and 2 bases from J, leaving 14 bases between. In nucleotides, the CDR3 is TGCGCCAGCAGCTTAACGGGACACATGGCCTACGAGCAGTACTTC. This encodes CASSLTGHMAYEQYF.

The J gene is TRBJ2-7, the V gene TRBV7-2; TRBD2 matches at 14 bases. The CDR3 is 15 amino acids. V trimming: 6 bases; J trimming: 6 bases; junction bases outside the gene matches: 7. Per the germline V gene, CDR1 is SGHTA and CDR2 is FQGNSA. CDR3 nucleotide sequence: TGTGCCAGCAGTTCAATGACTAGCGGGAGGGGCGAGCAGTACTTC. As protein: CASSSMTSGRGEQYF.

This clonotype was seen more than once but under ten times. This sequence joins TRBV14 and TRBJ2-5; D is unclear. Germline CDR1 SGHDN, CDR2 FVKESK. The CDR3 covers 13 residues. V was trimmed by 0 bases and J by 5 bases, leaving 7 bases between them. Here the CDR3 reads CASSQDSTETQYF. CDR3 DNA sequence: TGTGCCAGCAGCCAAGACAGTACGGAGACCCAGTACTTC.

The J gene is TRBJ2-3, the V gene TRBV2; 8 bases match TRBD1. J was trimmed by 4 bases and V by 4 bases; bases with no gene match: 7. This CDR3 region has 15 residues. The germline V gene has CDR1 SNHLY and CDR2 FYNNEI. Here the CDR3 DNA reads TGTGCCAGCAGTGGACGCCAGGGGGCCTCAGATACGCAGTATTTT. The encoded protein is CASSGRQGASDTQYF. Looking up the rest from reference TRBV2 and TRBJ2-3 gives the full variable domain: EPEVTQTPSHQVTQMGQEVILRCVPISNHLYFYWYRQILGQKVEFLVSFYNNEISEKSEIFDDQFSVERPDGSNFTLKIRSTKLEDSAMYFCASSGRQGASDTQYFGPGTRLTVL.

The V call is TRBV6-2 or TRBV6-3, the J call TRBJ2-7, with 7 bases aligning to TRBD1. Losses at the gene ends were 2 bases for V and 0 bases for J; bases not matched to a gene: 1. The germline gives CDR1 MNHEY, CDR2 SVGEGT. The CDR3 sequence is 14 residues long. The CDR3 DNA reads TGTGCCAGCAGTTACGACAGGGCCTCCTACGAGCAGTACGTC. Amino acids: CASSYDRASYEQYV.